The 2 T cell receptor beta chains below all came from one sample that was sequenced in a study of blood T cells in healthy people across ages. The use of a sample-barcoded 5' primer and a J-beta primer mix characterized a second PCR of roughly 7 to 11 cycles. Via MiXCR, TCRdb re-called the 5' RACE reads, giving one row per CDR3 protein. The sample includes some 860,000 distinct CDR3 sequences, around three fifths of them seen just once. Sequencing input: blood. The receptors stem from a man aged 40-49 years in good health.

This clonotype was seen more than once but under ten times. The chain has TRBV5-1 and TRBJ2-7; TRBD2 is a possible D gene (6 bases). The length of the CDR3 is 15 residues. Germline CDR1 reads SGHRS; CDR2 reads YFSETQ. V lost 4 bases to trimming and J lost 3 bases, with 17 bases between them. CDR3: CASSTGTDSFYEQYF. CDR3 nucleotide sequence: TGCGCCAGCAGCACCGGGACTGACTCCTTCTACGAGCAGTACTTC.

This chain connects TRBV7-9 to TRBJ1-4; TRBD1 agrees at 9 bases. The V gene end was trimmed by 1 base and the J gene end by 8 bases; junction bases not matched to a gene: 5. Per the germline V gene, CDR1 is SEHNR and CDR2 is FQNEAQ (reference sequence). The CDR3 contains 15 residues. CDR3 nucleotide sequence: TGTGCCAGCAGCTTAGACGGGACAGGGAACGAAAAACTGTTTTTT. This translates into CASSLDGTGNEKLFF.